The sequence of this TCR beta chain was determined in a study of patients and donors after allogeneic stem cell transplantation. TCRdb re-called the RT-PCR reads with MiXCR, one entry per CDR3 protein. The sample lists hundreds of thousands of distinct CDR3 sequences, 16% occurring once. This CDR3 has 12 amino acids. V lost 3 bases to trimming and J lost 3 bases, with 5 bases between them. The germline CDR1 and CDR2 sequences are LGHDT and YNNKEL (reference sequence). J is TRBJ2-5 and V is TRBV3-1; D not resolved. The sequence derives from a human donor who was either an allogeneic HSCT recipient or a stem cell or donor lymphocyte infusion donor (not recorded which). It is not recorded whose cells these are; they may come from a transplant donor. The sequencing sample was made of blood, either unsorted or a sorted T cell fraction (not recorded which). The CDR3 sequence: CASSQTEETQYF. Written as DNA, the CDR3 is TGTGCCAGCAGCCAGACGGAAGAGACCCAGTACTTC.